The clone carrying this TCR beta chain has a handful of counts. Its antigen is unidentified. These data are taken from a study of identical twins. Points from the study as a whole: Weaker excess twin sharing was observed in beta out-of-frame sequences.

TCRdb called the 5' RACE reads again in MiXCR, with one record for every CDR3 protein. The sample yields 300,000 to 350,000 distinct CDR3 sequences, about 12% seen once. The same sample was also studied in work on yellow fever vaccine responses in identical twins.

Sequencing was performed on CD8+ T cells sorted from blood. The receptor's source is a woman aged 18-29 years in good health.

The CDR3 DNA sequence: TGTGCCAGCACCCGGACAGGGGACGGGTTCGGAGGCTACACCTTC. Its translation: CASTRTGDGFGGYTF. The chain employs TRBV12-3 or TRBV12-4 and TRBJ1-2; the match to TRBD1 covers 9 bases. The CDR3 spans 15 residues. Trimming removed 7 bases from V and 8 bases from J; junction bases left unmatched: 14.